The 5 T cell receptor beta chains below come from one sample, sequenced in a study of CD8 T cells in Susac syndrome. Reverse transcription used about 0.45 to 1 ug RNA and random hexamers. MiXCR was run by TCRdb on the immunoSEQ multiplex PCR reads, yielding one entry per CDR3 protein. Among 150,000 to 200,000 distinct CDR3 sequences listed, about 90% were seen once. Sequenced input: CD4+ T cells from PBMCs. The receptors were sampled from a human donor in good health.

The J gene is TRBJ1-4, the V gene TRBV5-6, with D unresolved. The CDR3 loop spans 18 amino acids. Trimming removed 0 bases from V and 0 bases from J, with 15 bases in between. Per germline, CDR1 SGHDT and CDR2 YYEEEE. CDR3 sequence reads: CASSLDYGGGSTNEKLFF. CDR3 coding DNA: TGTGCCAGCAGCTTGGATTACGGCGGCGGGTCAACTAATGAAAAACTGTTTTTT.

V is TRBV6-6 and J is TRBJ2-7; no firm D call. Germline V gene data show CDR1 as MNHNY and CDR2 as SVGAGI (reference sequence). The CDR3 runs to 15 residues. V was cut by 2 bases and J by 0 bases, with 11 bases left in between. The CDR3 nucleotides read TGTGCCAGCAGTTACGAATCCATGAGCTCCTACGAGCAGTACTTC. Translation: CASSYESMSSYEQYF.

CDR3 sequence reads: CASSPQGSEETQYF. As DNA, the CDR3 is TGCGCCAGCAGCCCTCAGGGCTCGGAAGAGACCCAGTACTTC. The chain links TRBV5-1 to TRBJ2-5, with D possibly TRBD1 on 5 matching bases. V lost 4 bases and J 3 bases, leaving 13 bases between the germline ends. This CDR3 spans 14 amino acids. Germline V gene data show CDR1 as SGHRS and CDR2 as YFSETQ.

The genes are TRBV13 and TRBJ1-2, with D possibly TRBD1 on 5 matching bases. Trimming stripped 5 bases from V and 7 bases from J, with 11 bases between. The CDR3 totals 12 residues. The germline CDR1 and CDR2 sequences are PRHDT and FYEKMQ (reference sequence). In nucleotides, the CDR3 is TGTGCCAGCAGCATCACTAGGGGTGGCTACACCTTC. Its protein product is CASSITRGGYTF.

A few counts support this clonotype. Its ends do not fully match the called genes, so a read error is possible. This rearrangement joins TRBV5-1 to TRBJ1-1; D is unclear. Germline V gene lookup returns CDR1 SGHRS and CDR2 YFSETQ. The length of the CDR3 is 13 residues. CDR3 DNA: TGTGCCAGCAGTTTAGCGGGGAACACTGAAGCTTTCTTT. Translated, it gives CASSLAGNTEAFF.